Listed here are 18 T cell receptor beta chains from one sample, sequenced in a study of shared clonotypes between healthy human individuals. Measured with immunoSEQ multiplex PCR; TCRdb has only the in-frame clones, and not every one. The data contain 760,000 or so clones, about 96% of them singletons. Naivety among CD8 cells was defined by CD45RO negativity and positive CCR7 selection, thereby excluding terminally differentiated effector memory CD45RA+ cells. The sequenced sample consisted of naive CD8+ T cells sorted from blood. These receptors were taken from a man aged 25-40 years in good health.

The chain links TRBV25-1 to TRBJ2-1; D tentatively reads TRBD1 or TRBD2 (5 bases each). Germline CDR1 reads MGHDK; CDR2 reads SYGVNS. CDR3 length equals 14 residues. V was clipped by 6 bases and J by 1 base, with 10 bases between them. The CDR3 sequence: CASSGTGSYNEQFF. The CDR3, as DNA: TGTGCCAGCAGCGGGACGGGGTCCTACAATGAGCAGTTCTTC.

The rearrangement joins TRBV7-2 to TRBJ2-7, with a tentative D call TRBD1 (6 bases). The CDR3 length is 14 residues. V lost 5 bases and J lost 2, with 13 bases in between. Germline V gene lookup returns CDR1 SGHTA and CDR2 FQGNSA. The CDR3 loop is CASSPSTGAYEQYF. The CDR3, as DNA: TGTGCCAGCAGCCCCTCGACAGGAGCCTACGAGCAGTACTTC.

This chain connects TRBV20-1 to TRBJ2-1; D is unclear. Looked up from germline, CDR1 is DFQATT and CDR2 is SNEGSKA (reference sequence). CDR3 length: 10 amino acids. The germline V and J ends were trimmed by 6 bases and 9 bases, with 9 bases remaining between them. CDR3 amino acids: CSAHWLEQFF. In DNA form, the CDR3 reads TGCAGTGCCCACTGGCTTGAGCAGTTCTTC.

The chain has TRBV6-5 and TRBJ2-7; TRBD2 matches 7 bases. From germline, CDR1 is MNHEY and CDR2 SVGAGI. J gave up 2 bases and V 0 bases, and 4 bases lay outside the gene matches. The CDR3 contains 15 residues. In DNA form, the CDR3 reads TGTGCCAGCAGTTACTCGATGGGGGGGGCCTACGAGCAGTACTTC. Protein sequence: CASSYSMGGAYEQYF.

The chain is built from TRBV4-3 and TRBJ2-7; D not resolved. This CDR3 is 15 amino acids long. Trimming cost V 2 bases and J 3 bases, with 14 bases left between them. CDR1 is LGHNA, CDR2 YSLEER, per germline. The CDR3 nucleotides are TGCGCCAGCAGCCAATTTAATGGATTTATCTACGAGCAGTACTTC. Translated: CASSQFNGFIYEQYF.

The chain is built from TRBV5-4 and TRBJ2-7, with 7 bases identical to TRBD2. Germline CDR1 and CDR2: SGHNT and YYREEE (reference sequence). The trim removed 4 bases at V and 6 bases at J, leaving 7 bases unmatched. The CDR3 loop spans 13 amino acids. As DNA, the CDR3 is TGTGCCAGCAGCCCCGGGGGGACCCCCGAGCAGTACTTC. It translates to CASSPGGTPEQYF.

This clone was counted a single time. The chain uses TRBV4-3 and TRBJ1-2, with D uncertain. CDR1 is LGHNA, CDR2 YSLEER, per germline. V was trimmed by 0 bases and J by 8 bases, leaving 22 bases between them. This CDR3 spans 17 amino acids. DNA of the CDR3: TGCGCCAGCAGCCAAGACCCGGAGGCTGCCTTTACATACGGCTACACCTTC. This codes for CASSQDPEAAFTYGYTF.

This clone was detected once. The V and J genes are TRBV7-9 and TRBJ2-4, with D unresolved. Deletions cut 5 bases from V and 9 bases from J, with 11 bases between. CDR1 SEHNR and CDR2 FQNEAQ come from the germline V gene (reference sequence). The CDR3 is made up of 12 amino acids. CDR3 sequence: CASSLDRSIQYF. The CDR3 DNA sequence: TGTGCCAGCAGCCTAGATCGGAGCATTCAGTACTTC.

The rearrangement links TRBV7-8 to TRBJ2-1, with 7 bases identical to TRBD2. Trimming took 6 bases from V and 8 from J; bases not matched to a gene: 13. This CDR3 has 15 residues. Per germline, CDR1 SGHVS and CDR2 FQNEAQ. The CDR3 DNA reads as TGTGCCAGCAGTACTCTAGCGGTCATAAGGGATGAGCAGTTCTTC. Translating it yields CASSTLAVIRDEQFF.

CDR3 DNA sequence: TGTGCCAGCAGTGAAGGGGGGCAGGGTTTAGCTGGAAACACCATATATTTT. Its translation is CASSEGGQGLAGNTIYF. This rearrangement joins TRBV2 to TRBJ1-3, with a possible D match to TRBD1 (6 bases). The V end was cut by 1 base, the J end by 2 bases, with 15 bases between. CDR3 length equals 17 residues. The germline V gene has CDR1 SNHLY and CDR2 FYNNEI.

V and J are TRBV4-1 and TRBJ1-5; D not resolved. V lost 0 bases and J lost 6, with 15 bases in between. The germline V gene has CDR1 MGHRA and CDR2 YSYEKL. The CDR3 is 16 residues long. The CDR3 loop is CASSQELGQRGQPQHF. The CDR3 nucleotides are TGCGCCAGCAGCCAAGAGCTGGGCCAACGGGGTCAGCCCCAGCATTTT.

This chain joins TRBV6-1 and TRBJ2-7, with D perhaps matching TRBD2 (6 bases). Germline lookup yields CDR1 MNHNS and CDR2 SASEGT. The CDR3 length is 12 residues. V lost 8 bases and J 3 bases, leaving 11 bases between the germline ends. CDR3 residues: CASAGNYYEQYF. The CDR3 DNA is TGTGCCAGCGCGGGGAACTACTACGAGCAGTACTTC.

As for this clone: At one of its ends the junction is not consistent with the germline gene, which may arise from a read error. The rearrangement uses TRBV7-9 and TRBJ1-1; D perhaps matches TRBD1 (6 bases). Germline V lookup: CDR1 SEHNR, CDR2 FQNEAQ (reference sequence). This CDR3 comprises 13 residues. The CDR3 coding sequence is TGTGCCAGCAGCCTAGCGGACAGTACTGAAGCTTTCTTT. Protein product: CASSLADSTEAFF.

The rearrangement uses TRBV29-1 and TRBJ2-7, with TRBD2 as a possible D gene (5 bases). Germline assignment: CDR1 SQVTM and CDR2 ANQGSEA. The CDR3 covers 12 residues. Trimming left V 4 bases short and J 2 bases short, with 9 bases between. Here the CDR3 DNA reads TGCAGCGTTGCGCTGGAGGCCTACGAGCAGTACTTC. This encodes CSVALEAYEQYF.

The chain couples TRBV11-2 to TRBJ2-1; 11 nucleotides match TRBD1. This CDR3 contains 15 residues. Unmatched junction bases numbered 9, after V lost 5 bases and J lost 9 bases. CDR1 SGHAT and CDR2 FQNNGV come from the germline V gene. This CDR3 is CASSPRTGGLGEQFF. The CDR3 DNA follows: TGTGCCAGCAGCCCTCGGACAGGGGGCTTAGGTGAGCAGTTCTTC.

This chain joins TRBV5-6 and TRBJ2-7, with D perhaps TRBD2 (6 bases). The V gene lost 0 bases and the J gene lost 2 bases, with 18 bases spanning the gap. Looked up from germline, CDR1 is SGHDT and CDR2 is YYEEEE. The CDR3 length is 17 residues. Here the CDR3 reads CASSLGGLWGLTYEQYF. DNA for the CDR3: TGTGCCAGCAGCTTGGGGGGTTTGTGGGGACTCACCTACGAGCAGTACTTC.

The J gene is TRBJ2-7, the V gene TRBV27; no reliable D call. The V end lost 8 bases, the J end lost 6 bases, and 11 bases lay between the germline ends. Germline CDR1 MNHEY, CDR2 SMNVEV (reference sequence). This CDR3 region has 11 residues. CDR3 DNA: TGTGCCAGCCAAGCAGGCGGCGAGCAGTACTTC. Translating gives CASQAGGEQYF.

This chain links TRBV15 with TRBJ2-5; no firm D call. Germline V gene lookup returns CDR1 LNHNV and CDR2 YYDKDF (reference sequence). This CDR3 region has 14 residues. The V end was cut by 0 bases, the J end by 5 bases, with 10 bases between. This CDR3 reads CATSREGGPETQYF. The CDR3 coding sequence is TGTGCCACCAGCAGAGAAGGTGGGCCTGAGACCCAGTACTTC.